Reported below is one T cell receptor beta chain. This sample was taken from a study of blood T cell repertoires in COVID-19. Study overall: The origin of the acute and convalescent COVID-19 samples was the United States, Italy and Spain. From T cells, B-cell-depleted T cells, or PBMCs came the material, which was cDNA or gDNA.

J was trimmed by 9 bases and V by 6 bases; bases with no gene match: 8. CDR1 WNHNN and CDR2 SYGVQD come from the germline V gene (reference sequence). This CDR3 has 15 residues. Original processing notes: How many nucleated cells were present was estimated from reference gene primer amplification. The method was immunoSEQ multiplex PCR; TCRdb's version includes in-frame clones alone and lacks a portion of them. Clone size and V and J calls were adopted from that table, with D and trimming inferred from the DNA. Found here are around 100,000 clones, more than 75% of them singletons; the top ten hold under 30%.

The sequence came from a man between 60 and 70 years old with acute or convalescent COVID-19. Material for sequencing was peripheral blood. V gene TRBV10-1 combines with J gene TRBJ1-6, with 10 positions matching TRBD1. CDR3 DNA: TGCGCCAGCAGCGACCCGACAGGGGGCTTTTCACCCCTCCACTTT. Amino acids: CASSDPTGGFSPLHF.